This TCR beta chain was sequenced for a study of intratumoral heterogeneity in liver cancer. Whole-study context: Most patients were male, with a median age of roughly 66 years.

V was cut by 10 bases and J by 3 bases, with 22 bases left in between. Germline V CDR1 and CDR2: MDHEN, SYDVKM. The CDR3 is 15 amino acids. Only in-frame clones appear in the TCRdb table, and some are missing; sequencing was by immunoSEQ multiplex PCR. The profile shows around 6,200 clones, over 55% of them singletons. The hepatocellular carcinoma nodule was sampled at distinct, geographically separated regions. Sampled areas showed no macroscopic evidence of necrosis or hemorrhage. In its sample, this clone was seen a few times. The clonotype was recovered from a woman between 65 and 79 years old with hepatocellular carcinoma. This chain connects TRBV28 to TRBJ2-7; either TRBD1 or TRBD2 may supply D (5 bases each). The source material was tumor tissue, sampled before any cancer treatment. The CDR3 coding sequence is TGTGCCACGCGAAACGACGGGACGGTTGGCTACGAGCAGTACTTC. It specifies CATRNDGTVGYEQYF.